This T cell receptor (beta chain) was identified in a study of OX40 agonist ivuxolimab in advanced cancers. About the study as a whole: Ivuxolimab was a fully human IgG2 agonistic monoclonal antibody targeting the costimulatory receptor OX40 (CD134). Three dose-escalation patients achieved partial responses, one with hepatocellular carcinoma and two with cutaneous melanoma. Patients were allowed to have had prior anti-PD-1, anti-PD-L1 or anti-CTLA-4 therapy, and approximately 40% of the dose-escalation patients had been treated with checkpoint inhibitors. Intravenous ivuxolimab was administered to patients every 2 weeks at six dose levels: 0.01, 0.1, 0.3, 1.5, 3 and 10 mg/kg. Of the approximately 53 patients in dose escalation, around 19 had hepatocellular carcinoma, some 15 had melanoma, 9 had renal cell carcinoma and 9 had head and neck cancer. In the dose-escalation cohort, more than 75% of patients were male, and the mean age was roughly 60 years, with a range of roughly 20 to 79. Peripheral TCRbeta sequencing was intended to test whether TCR sequence diversity was altered and clonal T-cell expansion was caused by ivuxolimab. The monotherapy dose-escalation portion (N ≈ 56 patients) of the phase I ivuxolimab trial is reported in the paper. Overall study outcomes, separate from this receptor: The antigen specificity of the peripheral T cells that underwent clonal expansion was not determined. At doses of 0.1 to 3.0 mg/kg, clonal expansion of both CD4+ and CD8+ T cells in blood was seen between baseline and week 6. Low levels of normalized T-cell clonal expansion were also seen in some nonresponding patients. After ivuxolimab, more expanded clones were found on average in CD8+ T cells than in CD4+ T cells. In partial responders in the 0.1-3.0 mg/kg groups, normalized peripheral clonal expansion was found to be among the lowest, especially among CD8+ T cells.

Genomic DNA was extracted from sorted cells for sequencing of the TCRbeta CDR3 region. TCRbeta CDR3 regions were sequenced using the immunoSEQ Assay. TCRdb took over this immuneACCESS table, retaining in-frame rearrangements with V and J assigned. Such tables are incomplete; in checked studies, under half of the missing clones stem from an unresolved V gene, and the remainder is unexplained. The sample table lists around 58,000 clones, approximately 90% of them with a count of one. Approximately 1.5% of the sample is held by the ten biggest clonotypes. Patients with autoimmune disease history or receiving systemic immunosuppression were excluded from the trial. Peripheral blood for TCR sequencing was drawn from every dose cohort at baseline, at cycle 4 day 1 and at cycle 7 day 1. The samples were taken from a phase I, first-in-human, multicenter, open-label dose-escalation trial of ivuxolimab. Adults with locally advanced or metastatic head and neck squamous cell, hepatocellular, melanoma or renal cell carcinoma were enrolled in the trial. Before TCR sequencing, CD4+ and CD8+ T cells were separately sorted from peripheral blood.

On this clone itself: Its binding antigen is unknown. The input lacks base qualities; no much larger clone sits a single base away.

V has 2 bases trimmed and J has 2 bases trimmed; junction bases matching no gene number 2. Inclusive of the bounding cysteine and phenylalanine, the CDR3 is 15 residues long. Left in the record is the CDR3 DNA by itself, 45 bases read in frame from the first base. Via the germline V gene, CDR1 is MNHEY and CDR2 SVGAGI. This material consisted of CD4+ or CD8+ T cells sorted from blood, taken in a trial of the OX40 agonist ivuxolimab. The TCR sequence derives from an adult with an advanced solid tumor such as melanoma, head and neck, liver or kidney cancer. The sequence links TRBV6-5 to TRBJ2-7, with 11 bases aligning to TRBD2. The CDR3: CASSYGLAGPYEQYF. The DNA sequence is TGTGCCAGCAGTTACGGACTAGCGGGCCCCTACGAGCAGTACTTC.